Many counts were recorded for the clone carrying this T cell receptor (beta chain). Antigen: not known. Patients having uncontrolled infection, another autoimmune disease, pregnancy or lactation were not included. On the basis of clinical symptoms, serum thyroxine and TRAb, thyroid ultrasound and orbital computed tomography, diagnoses were made. Amplified regions were TCR beta CDR3 sequences from RNA transcripts. With the HTBI primer set, the TCR CDR3 went through a first round of RT-PCR. TCRdb re-called the multiplex PCR reads with MiXCR, one entry per CDR3 protein. The sample lists some 620,000 distinct CDR3 sequences, roughly 15% occurring once. The data were taken from a study of T cells in Graves' hyperthyroidism and ophthalmopathy. General observations from the study: The model forecast ophthalmopathy, anticipating it by a median around 6.4 months before onset.

Germline V CDR1 and CDR2: LGHDT, YNNKEL (reference sequence). The CDR3 has 17 amino acids. The ends lost 5 bases at V and 3 bases at J; junction bases unmatched: 15. The receptor's source is a woman aged 25 to 39 with Graves' hyperthyroidism. The sample taken for sequencing was blood. V usage is TRBV3-1 and J usage is TRBJ2-7; TRBD2 aligns across 8 bases. The CDR3 loop is CASSRSSSSGSIYEQYF. The CDR3 DNA reads as TGTGCCAGCAGCAGATCTAGTTCGAGCGGGAGCATCTACGAGCAGTACTTC.